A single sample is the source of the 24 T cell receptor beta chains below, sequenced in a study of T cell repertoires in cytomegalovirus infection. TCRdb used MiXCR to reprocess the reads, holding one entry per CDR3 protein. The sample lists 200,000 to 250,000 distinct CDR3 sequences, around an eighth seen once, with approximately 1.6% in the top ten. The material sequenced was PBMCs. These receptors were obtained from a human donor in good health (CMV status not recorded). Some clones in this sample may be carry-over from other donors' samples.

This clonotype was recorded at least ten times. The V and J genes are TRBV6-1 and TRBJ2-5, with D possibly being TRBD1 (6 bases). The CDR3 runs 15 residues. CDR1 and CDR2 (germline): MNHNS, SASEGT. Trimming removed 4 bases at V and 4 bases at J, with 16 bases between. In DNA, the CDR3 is TGTGCCAGCAGTGGAACACAGGGCCGAGGAGAGACCCAGTACTTC. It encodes CASSGTQGRGETQYF.

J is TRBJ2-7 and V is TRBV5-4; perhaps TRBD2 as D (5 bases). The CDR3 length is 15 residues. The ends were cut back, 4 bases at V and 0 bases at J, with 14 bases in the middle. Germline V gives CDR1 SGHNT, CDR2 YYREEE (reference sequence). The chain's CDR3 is CASSLGIAGSYEQYF. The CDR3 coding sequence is TGTGCCAGCAGCCTCGGGATAGCCGGCTCCTACGAGCAGTACTTC.

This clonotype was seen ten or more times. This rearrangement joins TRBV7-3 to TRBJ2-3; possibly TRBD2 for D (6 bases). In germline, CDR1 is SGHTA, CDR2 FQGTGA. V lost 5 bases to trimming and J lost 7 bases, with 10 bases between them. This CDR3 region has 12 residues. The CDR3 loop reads CASSEGLNTQYF. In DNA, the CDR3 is TGTGCCAGCAGCGAGGGACTTAATACGCAGTATTTT.

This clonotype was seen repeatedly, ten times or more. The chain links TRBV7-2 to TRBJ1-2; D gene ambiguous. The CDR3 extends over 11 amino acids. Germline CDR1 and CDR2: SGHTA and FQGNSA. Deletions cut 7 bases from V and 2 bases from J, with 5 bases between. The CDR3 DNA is TGTGCCAGCACCGTGAACTATGGCTACACCTTC. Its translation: CASTVNYGYTF.

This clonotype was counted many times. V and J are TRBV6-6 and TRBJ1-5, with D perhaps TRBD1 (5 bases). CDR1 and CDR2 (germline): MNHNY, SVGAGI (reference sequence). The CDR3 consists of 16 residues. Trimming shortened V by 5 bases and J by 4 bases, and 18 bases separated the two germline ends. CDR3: CASSPPRGGGNQPQHF. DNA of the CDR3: TGTGCCAGCAGTCCCCCCCGGGGCGGAGGTAATCAGCCCCAGCATTTT.

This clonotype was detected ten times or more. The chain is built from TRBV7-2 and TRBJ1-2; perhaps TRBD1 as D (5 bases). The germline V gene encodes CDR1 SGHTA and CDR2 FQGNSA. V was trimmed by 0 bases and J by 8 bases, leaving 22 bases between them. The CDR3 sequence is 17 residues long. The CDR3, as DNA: TGTGCCAGCAGCTTAGCGAAGGGTGCGCAGGGCGGTGTCGGCTACACCTTC. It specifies CASSLAKGAQGGVGYTF.

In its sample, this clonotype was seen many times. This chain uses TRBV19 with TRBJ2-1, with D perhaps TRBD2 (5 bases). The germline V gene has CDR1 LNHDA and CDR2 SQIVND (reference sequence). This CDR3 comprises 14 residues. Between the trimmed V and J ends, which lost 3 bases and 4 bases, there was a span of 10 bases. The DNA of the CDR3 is TGTGCCAGTAGTATGAGGGAAAGGTACAATGAGCAGTTCTTC. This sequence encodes CASSMRERYNEQFF. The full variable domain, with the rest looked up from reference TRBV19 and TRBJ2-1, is DGGITQSPKYLFRKEGQNVTLSCEQNLNHDAMYWYRQDPGQGLRLIYYSQIVNDFQKGDIAEGYSVSREKKESFPLTVTSAQKNPTAFYLCASSMRERYNEQFFGPGTRLTVL.

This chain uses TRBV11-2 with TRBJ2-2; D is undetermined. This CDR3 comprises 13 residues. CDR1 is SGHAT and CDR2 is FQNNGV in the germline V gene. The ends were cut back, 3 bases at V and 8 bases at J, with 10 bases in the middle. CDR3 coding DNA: TGTGCCAGCAGCTTGAGCTTGGGAGGGGAGCTGTTTTTT. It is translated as CASSLSLGGELFF.

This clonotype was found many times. Here the CDR3 DNA reads TGTGCCAGCAGCGCCAAGGTTGGCTACACCTTC. Translation: CASSAKVGYTF. V usage is TRBV7-2 and J usage is TRBJ1-2; D call uncertain. Per the germline V gene, CDR1 is SGHTA and CDR2 is FQGNSA. The CDR3 has 11 residues. V lost 5 bases and J 7 bases, leaving 8 bases between the germline ends.

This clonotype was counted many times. In nucleotides, the CDR3 is TGTGCCAGCACTGAATCTGGGGCCAACGTCCTGACTTTC. It is translated as CASTESGANVLTF. The chain is built from TRBV28 and TRBJ2-6, with D hard to call. Germline CDR1 is MDHEN and CDR2 is SYDVKM. Trimming took 7 bases from V and 1 from J, leaving 5 bases between them. This CDR3 spans 13 amino acids.

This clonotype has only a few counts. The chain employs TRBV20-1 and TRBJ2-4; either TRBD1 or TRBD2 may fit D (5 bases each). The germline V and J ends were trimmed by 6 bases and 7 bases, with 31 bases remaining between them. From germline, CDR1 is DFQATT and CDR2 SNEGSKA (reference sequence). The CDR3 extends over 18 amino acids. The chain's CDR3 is CSAHLTLEPGLARNIQYF. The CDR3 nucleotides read TGCAGTGCGCACCTTACCCTCGAGCCGGGGCTAGCAAGGAACATTCAGTACTTC.

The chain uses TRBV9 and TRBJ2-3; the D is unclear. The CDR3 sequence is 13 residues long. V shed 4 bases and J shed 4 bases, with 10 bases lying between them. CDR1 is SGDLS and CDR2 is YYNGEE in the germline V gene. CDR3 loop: CASSLGPPDTQYF. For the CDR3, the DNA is TGTGCCAGCAGCTTAGGTCCCCCAGATACGCAGTATTTT.

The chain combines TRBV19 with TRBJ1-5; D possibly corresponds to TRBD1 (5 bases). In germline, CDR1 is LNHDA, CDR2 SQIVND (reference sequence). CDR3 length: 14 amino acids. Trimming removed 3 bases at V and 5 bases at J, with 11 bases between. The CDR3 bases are TGTGCCAGTAGTATGGGGACTCTCGATCAGCCCCAGCATTTT. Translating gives CASSMGTLDQPQHF.

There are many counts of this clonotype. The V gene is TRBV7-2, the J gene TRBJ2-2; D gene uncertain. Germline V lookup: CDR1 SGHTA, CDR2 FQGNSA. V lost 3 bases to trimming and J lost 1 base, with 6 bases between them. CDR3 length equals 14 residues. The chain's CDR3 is CASSLQLNTGELFF. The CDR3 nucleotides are TGTGCCAGCAGCTTGCAACTGAACACCGGGGAGCTGTTTTTT.

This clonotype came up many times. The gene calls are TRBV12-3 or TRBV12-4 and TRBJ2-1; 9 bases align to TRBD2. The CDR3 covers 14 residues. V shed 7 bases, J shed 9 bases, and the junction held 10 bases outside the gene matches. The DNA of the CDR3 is TGTGCCAGCACCCCGGGCGGGAGGGCCGCTGAGCAGTTCTTC. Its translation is CASTPGGRAAEQFF.

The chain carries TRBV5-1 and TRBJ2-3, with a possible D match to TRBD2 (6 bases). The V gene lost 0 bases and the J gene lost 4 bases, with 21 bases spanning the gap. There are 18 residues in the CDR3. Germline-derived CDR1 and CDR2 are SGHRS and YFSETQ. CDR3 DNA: TGCGCCAGCAGCTTGGTACCCCTCGCAGGGACTTTTCCAGATACGCAGTATTTT. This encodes CASSLVPLAGTFPDTQYF.

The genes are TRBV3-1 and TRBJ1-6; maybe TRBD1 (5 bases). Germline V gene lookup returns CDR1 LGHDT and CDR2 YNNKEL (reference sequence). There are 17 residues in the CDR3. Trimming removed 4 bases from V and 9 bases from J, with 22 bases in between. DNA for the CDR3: TGTGCCAGCAGCCCTATATCGCTGGCAGGGCTAGGTTCACCCCTCCACTTT. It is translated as CASSPISLAGLGSPLHF.

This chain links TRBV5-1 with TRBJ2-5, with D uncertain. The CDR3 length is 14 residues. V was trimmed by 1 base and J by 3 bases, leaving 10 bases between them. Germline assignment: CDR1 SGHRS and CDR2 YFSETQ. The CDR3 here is CASSLNGPEETQYF. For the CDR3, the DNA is TGCGCCAGCAGCTTGAACGGACCCGAAGAGACCCAGTACTTC.

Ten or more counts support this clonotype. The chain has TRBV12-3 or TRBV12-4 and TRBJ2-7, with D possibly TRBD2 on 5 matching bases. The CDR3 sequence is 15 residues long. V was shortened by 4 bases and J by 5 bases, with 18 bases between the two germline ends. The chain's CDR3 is CASSSPIAGRHEQYF. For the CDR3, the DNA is TGTGCCAGCAGTTCCCCAATCGCGGGTCGCCACGAGCAGTACTTC.

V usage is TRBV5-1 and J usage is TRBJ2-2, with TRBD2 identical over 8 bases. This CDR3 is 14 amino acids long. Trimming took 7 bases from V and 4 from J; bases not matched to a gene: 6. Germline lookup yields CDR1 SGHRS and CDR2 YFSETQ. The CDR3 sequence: CASHRGGSTGELFF. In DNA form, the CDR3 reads TGCGCCAGCCACCGGGGGGGAAGCACCGGGGAGCTGTTTTTT.

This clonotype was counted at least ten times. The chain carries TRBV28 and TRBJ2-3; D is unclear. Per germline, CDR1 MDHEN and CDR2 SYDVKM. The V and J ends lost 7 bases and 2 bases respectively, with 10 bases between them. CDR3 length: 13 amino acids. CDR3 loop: CASTVANTDTQYF. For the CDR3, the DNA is TGTGCCAGCACGGTCGCTAACACAGATACGCAGTATTTT.

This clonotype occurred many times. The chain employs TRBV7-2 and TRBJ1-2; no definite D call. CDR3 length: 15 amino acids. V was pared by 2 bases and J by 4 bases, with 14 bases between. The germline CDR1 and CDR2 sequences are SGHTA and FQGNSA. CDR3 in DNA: TGTGCCAGCAGCTTATCGGGCCAGACATTCTATGGCTACACCTTC. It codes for CASSLSGQTFYGYTF.

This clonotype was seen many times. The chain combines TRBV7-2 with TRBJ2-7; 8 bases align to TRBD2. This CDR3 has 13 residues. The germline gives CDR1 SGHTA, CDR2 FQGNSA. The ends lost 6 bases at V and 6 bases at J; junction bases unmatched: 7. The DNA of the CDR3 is TGTGCCAGCAGTGACCGGGGGGGCAGCGAGCAGTACTTC. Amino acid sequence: CASSDRGGSEQYF.

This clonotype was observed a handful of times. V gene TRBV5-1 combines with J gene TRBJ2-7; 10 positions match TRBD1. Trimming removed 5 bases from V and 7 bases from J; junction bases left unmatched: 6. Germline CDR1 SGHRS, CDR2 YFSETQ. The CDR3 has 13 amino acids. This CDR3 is CASRMTGGREQYF. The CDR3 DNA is TGCGCCAGCAGAATGACAGGGGGCAGGGAGCAGTACTTC.